Listed here is a single T cell receptor beta chain. What it recognizes is unknown. The sample originates from a study of response to subunit inactivated influenza vaccine. Whole-study results and caveats: It was the authors' suggestion that each seasonal influenza vaccination recruits few new T cells.

V lost 7 bases and J 0 bases, leaving 13 bases between the germline ends. This CDR3 comprises 14 residues. Per the germline V gene, CDR1 is SGHAT and CDR2 is FQNNGV. TCRdb re-analysed the RT-PCR reads in MiXCR, keeping a single row per CDR3 protein. This table holds under 200,000 distinct CDR3 sequences, about 12% found once. The same sample was also used in a study of T cells expressing NK-cell markers. That work contributes: Synthesis of TCR beta cDNA relied on 5'RACE template switching carrying UMIs. The authors derived TCR beta repertoires from sorted CD3+CD56+NKG2C+, CD3+CD56+NKG2C- and CD3+CD56-NKG2C+ T cells. The sequencing cohort of eight donors included seven HCMV-seropositive individuals and one seronegative individual. Of CD8+ T cells, about 1.0-8% belonged to dominant NKG2C+ clonotypes in several donors.

The rearrangement joins TRBV11-2 to TRBJ2-7, with a weak D call TRBD2 (5 bases). The sequence derives from a man aged 45 to 65 who received an inactivated influenza vaccine. The starting material was CD8+ T cells sorted from PBMCs, obtained less than 13 days after vaccination. The CDR3 here is CASTSWGVSYEQYF. In DNA, the CDR3 is TGTGCCAGCACCTCCTGGGGAGTCTCCTACGAGCAGTACTTC.